Listed below are T cell receptor beta chains from one sample, sequenced in a study of radiation and T cells in renal cell carcinoma. The protocol was immunoSEQ multiplex PCR, while the TCRdb copy is restricted to in-frame clones and leaves out a portion. The sample holds under 65,000 clones, 78% seen once. This material consisted of blood, taken from a patient whose treatment included radiotherapy and nephrectomy. These receptors originate from a man between 60 and 75 years old with renal cell carcinoma. Both conserved end residues are part of each CDR3. Fields, in order: clone size, V gene, J gene, D gene, CDR3 DNA, CDR3 protein. The D gene is left open where the match is weak. Where a row states a size, it is once, few, many or the class of an expanded clone; other rows omit it.

few,TRBV7-9,TRBJ1-1,.,TGTGCCAGCAGCTTTTCCCTTGGCGCTGAAGCTTTCTTT,CASSFSLGAEAFF
.,TRBV19,TRBJ2-2,.,TGTGCCAGTAGTATCCAGACAGCGGGGGAGCTGTTTTTT,CASSIQTAGELFF
few,TRBV2,TRBJ2-5,.,TGTGCCAGCAGGGGGACACGAATCACGGCGGAGACCCAGTACTTC,CASRGTRITAETQYF
once,TRBV11-3,TRBJ1-1,.,TGTGCCAGCAGCTTAGATGTTACTGAAGCTTTCTTT,CASSLDVTEAFF
few,TRBV19,TRBJ1-1,.,TGTGCCAGTAGTATCGAGGACACCCCAGCGAACACTGAAGCTTTCTTT,CASSIEDTPANTEAFF
.,TRBV7-9,TRBJ2-2,.,TGTGCCAGCAGCTTGGGGCAGGCAGGGAAGGCCGGGGAGCTGTTTTTT,CASSLGQAGKAGELFF
.,TRBV7-2,TRBJ2-1,.,TGTGCCAGCAGCTTGGGCCTAGCCAATGAGCAGTTCTTC,CASSLGLANEQFF
.,TRBV18,TRBJ1-3,.,TGTGCCAGCTCACCCCCCCATCCCACCATATATTTT,CASSPPHPTIYF
many,TRBV7-7,TRBJ2-2,TRBD1,TGTGCCAGCACCCCTGGAACAGGGGGCTCCGGGGAGCTGTTTTTT,CASTPGTGGSGELFF
.,TRBV5-1,TRBJ2-3,.,TGCGCCAGCAGCTTGGCCGGAGCTCGCACAGATACGCAGTATTTT,CASSLAGARTDTQYF
.,TRBV5-8,TRBJ2-2,.,TGTGCCAGCAGCTTGACTAACACCGGGGAGCTGTTTTTT,CASSLTNTGELFF
few,TRBV5-6,TRBJ2-2,.,TGTGCCAGCAGCTTACCTACGAACACCGGGGAGCTGTTTTTT,CASSLPTNTGELFF
.,TRBV6-1,TRBJ1-2,.,TGTGCCAGCAGTGCGGGTACAGGGCCGGGCGTTGGCTACACCTTC,CASSAGTGPGVGYTF
.,TRBV5-5,TRBJ2-1,.,TGTGCCAGCAGCTTGGCCCCCGCAAATGAGCAGTTCTTC,CASSLAPANEQFF
.,TRBV2,TRBJ2-7,.,TGTGCCAGCAACCCAGATCGCCCCGAGCAGTACTTC,CASNPDRPEQYF
.,TRBV7-8,TRBJ1-3,.,TGTGCCAGCAGCTCGTGGGGTGTCTCTGGAAACACCATATATTTT,CASSSWGVSGNTIYF
.,TRBV4-3,TRBJ2-2,.,TGCGCCAGCAGCCAAGATTTCCGGGAGCTGTTTTTT,CASSQDFRELFF
once,TRBV10-3,TRBJ1-3,.,TGTGCCATCAGTGACTTCTACTTACAGGGTTCTGGAAACACCATATATTTT,CAISDFYLQGSGNTIYF
.,TRBV5-1,TRBJ2-1,.,TGCGCCAGCAGCTTGCCCACCACTCGGGATGAGCAGTTCTTC,CASSLPTTRDEQFF
.,TRBV27,TRBJ2-5,.,TGTGCCAGCAGTTTACGGGGGTTGTGGGGGCAAGAGACCCAGTACTTC,CASSLRGLWGQETQYF
.,TRBV5-1,TRBJ1-6,.,TGCGCCAGCAGCTTAAGATTGACCGGGGGAAAGAATTCACCCCTCCACTTT,CASSLRLTGGKNSPLHF
.,TRBV7-2,TRBJ1-3,TRBD1,TGTGCCAGCAGCTTGACAGGGCTCTCTGGAAACACCATATATTTT,CASSLTGLSGNTIYF
.,TRBV27,TRBJ2-7,.,TGTGCCTCACAGCGGGACAGTGGGGGAACGTTCGAGCAGTACTTC,CASQRDSGGTFEQYF
many,TRBV7-3,TRBJ2-5,.,TGTGCCAGCAGCTTAAATGGGGAGACCCAGTACTTC,CASSLNGETQYF
.,TRBV2,TRBJ2-3,.,TGTGCCAGCAGTGATGGAGATACGCAGTATTTT,CASSDGDTQYF
.,TRBV6-1,TRBJ2-5,.,TGTGCCAGCAGTGAAAATGAGGGGGAAGAGACCCAGTACTTC,CASSENEGEETQYF
.,TRBV30,TRBJ2-3,.,TGTGCCTGGAGTTTAGGGGGGGGGAGCACAGATACGCAGTATTTT,CAWSLGGGSTDTQYF
medium-sized,TRBV27,TRBJ1-1,.,TGTGCCAGCAGTTTAGACGGGAGGACTGAAGCTTTCTTT,CASSLDGRTEAFF
few,TRBV9,TRBJ1-3,.,TGTGCCAGCAGTGTTAGGATGGAGGACACCATATATTTT,CASSVRMEDTIYF
.,TRBV27,TRBJ1-2,.,TGTGCCAGCAGTTCCCGCCGGGCCCCTAACTATGGCTACACCTTC,CASSSRRAPNYGYTF
few,TRBV6-1,TRBJ1-1,.,TGTGCCAGCAGTGGCGAATTGGCTGAAGCTTTCTTT,CASSGELAEAFF
.,TRBV14,TRBJ1-1,TRBD1,TGTGCCAGCAGCCAGGCCACAGGGGTCCTCGTAAGTCGGTACACTGAAGCTTTCTTT,CASSQATGVLVSRYTEAFF
.,TRBV25-1,TRBJ2-4,.,TGTGCCAGCAGTGATTTCGGGGGAGAGTTTGCCAAAAACATTCAGTACTTC,CASSDFGGEFAKNIQYF
.,TRBV7-2,TRBJ2-3,TRBD2,TGTGCCAGCAGCTTCCGGACTAGCGGGGGGGCGGGAGATACGCAGTATTTT,CASSFRTSGGAGDTQYF
.,TRBV7-6,TRBJ2-2,.,TGTGCCCTCTCCCGGACGCCGAACACCGGGGAGCTGTTTTTT,CALSRTPNTGELFF
.,TRBV10-2,TRBJ2-1,TRBD2,TGCGCCAGCAGTGAGTCTAGCGGGGGGTCGTTCGATGAGCAGTTCTTC,CASSESSGGSFDEQFF
.,TRBV7-9,TRBJ1-1,.,TGTGCCAGCAGCTTTGGCCGGAACACTGAAGCTTTCTTT,CASSFGRNTEAFF
few,TRBV5-1,TRBJ2-3,TRBD2,TGCGCCAGCAGCTTGGGCCTAGCGGGAGTATCAGATACGCAGTATTTT,CASSLGLAGVSDTQYF
.,TRBV27,TRBJ2-6,.,TGTGCCAGCAGTTCCCTTACCGCGGGGGCCTTCTCTGGGGCCAACGTCCTGACTTTC,CASSSLTAGAFSGANVLTF
many,TRBV27,TRBJ1-2,.,TGTGCCAGCAGTCCTACCCCGACAGGCAACTATGGCTACACCTTC,CASSPTPTGNYGYTF
.,TRBV2,TRBJ2-5,.,TGTGCCAGCAAATTGGTACAAGAGACCCAGTACTTC,CASKLVQETQYF
.,TRBV15,TRBJ2-3,TRBD2,TGTGCCACCAGCAGAGGTGGAACTAGCGCCCGCACAGATACGCAGTATTTT,CATSRGGTSARTDTQYF
once,TRBV6-4,TRBJ1-2,.,TGTGCCAGCAGTGACACTGGCGCCCTAGGCTACACCTTC,CASSDTGALGYTF
.,TRBV7-8,TRBJ1-4,.,TGTGCCAGCAGCTTAGGTCTACAGGGATACGGTGAAAAACTGTTTTTT,CASSLGLQGYGEKLFF
.,TRBV29-1,TRBJ1-2,TRBD1,TGCAGCGTTGTGTCTGTAGGGCAGGGGGTTAGTGGCTACACCTTC,CSVVSVGQGVSGYTF
once,TRBV2,TRBJ2-4,.,TGTGCCAGCAGTGAAGGACGACAAAACATTCAGTACTTC,CASSEGRQNIQYF
.,TRBV25-1,TRBJ2-3,.,TGTGCCAGCAGTCCGAGCACAGATACGCAGTATTTT,CASSPSTDTQYF
.,TRBV11-1,TRBJ2-1,TRBD2,TGTGCCAGCAGCTTAGTTTCGGGACTAGCGGGAGGCGAGCAGTTCTTC,CASSLVSGLAGGEQFF
.,TRBV7-8,TRBJ1-1,.,TGTGCCAGCAGCGCGGGTTGGGGGCCCACTGAAGCTTTCTTT,CASSAGWGPTEAFF
.,TRBV7-2,TRBJ2-1,TRBD2,TGTGCCAGCAGCTTTACGGGAGCGGGATACAGTGAGCAGTTCTTC,CASSFTGAGYSEQFF
.,TRBV6-1,TRBJ2-3,TRBD1,TGTGCCAGCAGTGGACAGGGGGCAGGCACAGATACGCAGTATTTT,CASSGQGAGTDTQYF
.,TRBV23-1,TRBJ1-2,.,TGCGCCAGCGATTTCGCTCATCCGCACGTGCTAATATATGGCTACACCTTC,CASDFAHPHVLIYGYTF
.,TRBV5-1,TRBJ2-5,TRBD1,TGCGCCAGCAGCTTGGGACAGGGGAACCGGGAGACCCAGTACTTC,CASSLGQGNRETQYF
.,TRBV30,TRBJ2-6,.,TGTGCCTGGAAGTTTGGTCAGCTCTCAGACTCTGGGGCCAACGTCCTGACTTTC,CAWKFGQLSDSGANVLTF
.,TRBV5-1,TRBJ2-1,TRBD1,TGCGCCAGCAGCTGGGGACAGGGGAACGATGAGCAGTTCTTC,CASSWGQGNDEQFF
.,TRBV5-1,TRBJ1-2,TRBD1,TGCGCCAGCAGCTCTCGGCCGGGACAGGGAGGCTACACCTTC,CASSSRPGQGGYTF
.,TRBV15,TRBJ1-2,TRBD1,TGTGCCACCAGCAGAGATTTCGCAGGGGGCTTTTATGGCTACACCTTC,CATSRDFAGGFYGYTF
once,TRBV2,TRBJ2-5,.,TGTGCCAGCAGTGAATCGAGAACTCAGGAGGGGACCCAGTACTTC,CASSESRTQEGTQYF